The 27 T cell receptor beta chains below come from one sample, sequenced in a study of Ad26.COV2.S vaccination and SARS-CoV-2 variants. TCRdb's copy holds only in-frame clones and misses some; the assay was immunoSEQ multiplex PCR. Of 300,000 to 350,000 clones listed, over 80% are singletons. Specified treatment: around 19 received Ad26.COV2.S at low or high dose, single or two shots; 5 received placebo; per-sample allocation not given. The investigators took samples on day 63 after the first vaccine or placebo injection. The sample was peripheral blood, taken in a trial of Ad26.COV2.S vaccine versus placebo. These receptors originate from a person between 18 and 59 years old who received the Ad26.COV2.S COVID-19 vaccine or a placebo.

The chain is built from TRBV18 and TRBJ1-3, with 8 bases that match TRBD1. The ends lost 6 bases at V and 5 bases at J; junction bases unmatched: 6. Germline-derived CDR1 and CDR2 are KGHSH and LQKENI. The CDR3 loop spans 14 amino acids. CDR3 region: CASSPGQGRNTIYF. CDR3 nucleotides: TGTGCCAGCTCCCCCGGACAGGGACGAAACACCATATATTTT.

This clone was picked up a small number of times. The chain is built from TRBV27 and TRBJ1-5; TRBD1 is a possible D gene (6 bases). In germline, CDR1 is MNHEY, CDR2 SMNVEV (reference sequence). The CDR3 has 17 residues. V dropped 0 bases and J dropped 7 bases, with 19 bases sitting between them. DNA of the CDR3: TGTGCCAGCAGTTTATCATCGCGGCCGGGGGCGAGGCAGCCCCAGCATTTT. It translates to CASSLSSRPGARQPQHF.

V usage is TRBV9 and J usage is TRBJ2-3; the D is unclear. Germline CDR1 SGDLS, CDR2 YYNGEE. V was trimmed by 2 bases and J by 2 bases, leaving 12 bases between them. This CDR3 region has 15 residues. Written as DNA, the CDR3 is TGTGCCAGCAGCGTCGGGCTAGAACTCACAGATACGCAGTATTTT. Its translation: CASSVGLELTDTQYF.

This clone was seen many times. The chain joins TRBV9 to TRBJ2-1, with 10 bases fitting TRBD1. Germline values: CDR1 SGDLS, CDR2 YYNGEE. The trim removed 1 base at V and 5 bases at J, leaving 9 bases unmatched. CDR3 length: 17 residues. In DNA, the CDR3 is TGTGCCAGCAGCGTACACGTAGAGGGGACAGGGGACAATGAGCAGTTCTTC. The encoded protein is CASSVHVEGTGDNEQFF. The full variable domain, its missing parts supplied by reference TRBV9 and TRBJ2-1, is DSGVTQTPKHLITATGQRVTLRCSPRSGDLSVYWYQQSLDQGLQFLIQYYNGEERAKGNILERFSAQQFPDLHSELNLSSLELGDSALYFCASSVHVEGTGDNEQFFGPGTRLTVL.

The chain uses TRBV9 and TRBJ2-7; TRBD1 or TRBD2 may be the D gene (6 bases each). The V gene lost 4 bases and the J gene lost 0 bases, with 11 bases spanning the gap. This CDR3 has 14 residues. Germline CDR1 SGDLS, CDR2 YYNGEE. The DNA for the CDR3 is TGTGCCAGCAGCCCAGAGGGGGGCTCCTACGAGCAGTACTTC. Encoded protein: CASSPEGGSYEQYF.

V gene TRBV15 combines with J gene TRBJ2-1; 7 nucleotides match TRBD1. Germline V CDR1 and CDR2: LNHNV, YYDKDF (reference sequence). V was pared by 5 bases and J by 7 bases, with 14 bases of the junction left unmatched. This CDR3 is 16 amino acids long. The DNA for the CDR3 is TGTGCCACCAGCGACACTCCCCTATTGACAGGGAATGAGCAGTTCTTC. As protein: CATSDTPLLTGNEQFF.

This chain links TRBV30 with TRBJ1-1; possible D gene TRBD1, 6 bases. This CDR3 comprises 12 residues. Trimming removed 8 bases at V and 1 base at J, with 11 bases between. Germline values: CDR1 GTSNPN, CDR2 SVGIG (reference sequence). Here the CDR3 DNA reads TGTGCCGGACAGCCGACGAACACTGAAGCTTTCTTT. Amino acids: CAGQPTNTEAFF. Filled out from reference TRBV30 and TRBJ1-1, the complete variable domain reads SQTIHQWPATLVQPVGSPLSLECTVEGTSNPNLYWYRQAAGRGLQLLFYSVGIGQISSEVPQNLSASRPQDRQFILSSKKLLLSDSGFYLCAGQPTNTEAFFGQGTRLTVV.

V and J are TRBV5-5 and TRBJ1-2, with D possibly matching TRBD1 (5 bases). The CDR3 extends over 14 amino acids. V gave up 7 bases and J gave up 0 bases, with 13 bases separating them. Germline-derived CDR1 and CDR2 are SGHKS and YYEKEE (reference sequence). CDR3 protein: CASRAGGANYGYTF. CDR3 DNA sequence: TGTGCCAGCCGCGCGGGGGGTGCTAACTATGGCTACACCTTC.

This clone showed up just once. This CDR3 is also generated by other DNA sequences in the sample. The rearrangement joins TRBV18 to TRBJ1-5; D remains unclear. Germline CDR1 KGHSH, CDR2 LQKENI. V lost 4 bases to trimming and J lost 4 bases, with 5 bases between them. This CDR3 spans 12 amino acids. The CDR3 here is CASSRTNQPQHF. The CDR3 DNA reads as TGTGCCAGCTCACGAACTAATCAGCCCCAGCATTTT.

The CDR3 region is CASRPLLRGSGGYTF. CDR3 DNA: TGTGCCAGCCGACCCCTCCTGCGGGGGAGCGGTGGCTACACCTTC. The genes are TRBV19 and TRBJ1-2; D is possibly TRBD1 (5 bases). This CDR3 region has 15 residues. Trimming removed 9 bases from V and 7 bases from J, with 24 bases in between. Germline CDR1 LNHDA, CDR2 SQIVND (reference sequence).

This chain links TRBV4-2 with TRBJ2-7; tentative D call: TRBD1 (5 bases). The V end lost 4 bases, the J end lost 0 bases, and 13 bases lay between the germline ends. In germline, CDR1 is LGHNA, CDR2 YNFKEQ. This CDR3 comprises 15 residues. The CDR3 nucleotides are TGTGCCAGCAGCCCCCGAGGCAGGGACTCCTACGAGCAGTACTTC. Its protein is CASSPRGRDSYEQYF.

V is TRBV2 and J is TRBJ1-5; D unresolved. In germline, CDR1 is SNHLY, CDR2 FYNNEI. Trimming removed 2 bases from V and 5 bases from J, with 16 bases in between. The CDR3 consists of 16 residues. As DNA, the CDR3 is TGTGCCAGCAGTGAAAATATCGTGACATTAGATCAGCCCCAGCATTTT. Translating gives CASSENIVTLDQPQHF.

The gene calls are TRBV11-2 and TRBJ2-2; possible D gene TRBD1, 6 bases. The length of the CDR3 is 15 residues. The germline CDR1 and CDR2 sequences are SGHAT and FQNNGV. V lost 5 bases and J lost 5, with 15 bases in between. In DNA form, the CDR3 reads TGTGCCAGCAGCGACGCCAGGGGACGGACCGGGGAGCTGTTTTTT. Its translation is CASSDARGRTGELFF.

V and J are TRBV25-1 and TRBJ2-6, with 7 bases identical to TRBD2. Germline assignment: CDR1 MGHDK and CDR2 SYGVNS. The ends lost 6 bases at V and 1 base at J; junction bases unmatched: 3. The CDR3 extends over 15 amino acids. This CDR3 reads CASSIGGSGANVLTF. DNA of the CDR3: TGTGCCAGCAGCATCGGGGGGTCTGGGGCCAACGTCCTGACTTTC.

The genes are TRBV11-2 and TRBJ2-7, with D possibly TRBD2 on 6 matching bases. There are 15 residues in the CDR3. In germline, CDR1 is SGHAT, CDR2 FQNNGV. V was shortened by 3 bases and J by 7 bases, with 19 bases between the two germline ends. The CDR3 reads CASSLFRDSQSEQYF. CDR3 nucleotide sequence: TGTGCCAGCAGCTTGTTCCGGGACTCTCAGTCGGAGCAGTACTTC.

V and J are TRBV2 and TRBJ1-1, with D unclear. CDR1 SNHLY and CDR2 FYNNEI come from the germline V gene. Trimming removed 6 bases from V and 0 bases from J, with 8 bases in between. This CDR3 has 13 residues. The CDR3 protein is CASRPAMNTEAFF. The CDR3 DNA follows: TGTGCCAGCAGACCCGCAATGAACACTGAAGCTTTCTTT.

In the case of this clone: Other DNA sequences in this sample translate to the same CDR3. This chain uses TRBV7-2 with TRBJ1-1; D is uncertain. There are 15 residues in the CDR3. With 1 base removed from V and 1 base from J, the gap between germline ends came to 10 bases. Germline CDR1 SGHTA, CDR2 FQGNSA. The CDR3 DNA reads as TGTGCCAGCAGCTTAGTGCGTGCGGGGAACACTGAAGCTTTCTTT. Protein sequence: CASSLVRAGNTEAFF.

This CDR3 is CASSLMDGQETQYF. As DNA, the CDR3 is TGTGCCAGCAGTTTAATGGACGGACAAGAGACCCAGTACTTC. The V and J genes are TRBV27 and TRBJ2-5; D not resolved. The CDR3 runs to 14 residues. Trimming stripped 2 bases from V and 2 bases from J, with 9 bases between. The germline gives CDR1 MNHEY, CDR2 SMNVEV (reference sequence).

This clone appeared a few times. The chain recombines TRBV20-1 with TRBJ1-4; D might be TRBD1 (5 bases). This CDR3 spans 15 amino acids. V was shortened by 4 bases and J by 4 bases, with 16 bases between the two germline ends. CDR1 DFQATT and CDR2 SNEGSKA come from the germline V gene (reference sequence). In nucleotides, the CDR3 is TGCAGTGCTATTGACGGGACCGCCATTAATGAAAAACTGTTTTTT. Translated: CSAIDGTAINEKLFF.

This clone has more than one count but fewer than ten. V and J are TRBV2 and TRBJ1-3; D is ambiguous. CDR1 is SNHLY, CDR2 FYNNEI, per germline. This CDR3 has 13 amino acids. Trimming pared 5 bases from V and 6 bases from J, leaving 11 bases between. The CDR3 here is CASSIYSENTIYF. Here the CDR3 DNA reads TGTGCCAGCAGTATTTATTCAGAAAACACCATATATTTT.

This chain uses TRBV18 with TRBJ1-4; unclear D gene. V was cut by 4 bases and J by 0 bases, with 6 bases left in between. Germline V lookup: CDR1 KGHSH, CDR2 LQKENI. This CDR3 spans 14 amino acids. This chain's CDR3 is CASSLTATNEKLFF. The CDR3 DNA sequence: TGTGCCAGCTCACTCACAGCAACTAATGAAAAACTGTTTTTT.

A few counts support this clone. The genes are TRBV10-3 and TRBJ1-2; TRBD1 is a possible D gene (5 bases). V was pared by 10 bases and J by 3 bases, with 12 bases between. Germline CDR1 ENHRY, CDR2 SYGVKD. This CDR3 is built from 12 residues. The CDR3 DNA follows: TGTGCCACCGAGGGCAGGGACTATGGCTACACCTTC. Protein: CATEGRDYGYTF.

As DNA, the CDR3 is TGTGCCAGTAGTGGAGGACAGCTCAACTATGGCTACACCTTC. It translates to CASSGGQLNYGYTF. The chain couples TRBV19 to TRBJ1-2, with a weak D call TRBD1 (6 bases). The CDR3 contains 14 residues. Germline CDR1 and CDR2: LNHDA and SQIVND (reference sequence). V was cut by 5 bases and J by 2 bases, with 12 bases left in between.

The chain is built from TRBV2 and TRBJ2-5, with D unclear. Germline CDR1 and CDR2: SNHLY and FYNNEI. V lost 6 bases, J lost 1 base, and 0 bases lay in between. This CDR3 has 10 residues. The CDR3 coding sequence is TGTGCCAGCAGCCAAGAGACCCAGTACTTC. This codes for CASSQETQYF.

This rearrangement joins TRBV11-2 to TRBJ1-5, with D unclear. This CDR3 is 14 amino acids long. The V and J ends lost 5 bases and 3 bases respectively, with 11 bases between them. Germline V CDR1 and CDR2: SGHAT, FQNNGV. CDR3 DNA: TGTGCCAGCAGCCTTGAGGGATACAATCAGCCCCAGCATTTT. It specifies CASSLEGYNQPQHF.

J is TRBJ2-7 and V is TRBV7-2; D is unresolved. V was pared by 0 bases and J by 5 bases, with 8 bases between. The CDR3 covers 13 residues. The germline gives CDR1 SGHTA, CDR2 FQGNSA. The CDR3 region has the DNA TGTGCCAGCAGCTTAGCGGGGATGAACGAGCAGTACTTC. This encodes CASSLAGMNEQYF.

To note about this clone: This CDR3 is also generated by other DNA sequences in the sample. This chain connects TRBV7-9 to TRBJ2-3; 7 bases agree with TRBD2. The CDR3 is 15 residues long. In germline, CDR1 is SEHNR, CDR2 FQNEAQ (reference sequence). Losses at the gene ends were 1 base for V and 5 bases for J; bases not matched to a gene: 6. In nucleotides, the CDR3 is TGTGCCAGCAGCTTAGTGAGCGGGGCGGGAGATACGCAGTATTTT. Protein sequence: CASSLVSGAGDTQYF.